This TCR beta chain was sequenced for a study of T cells after yellow fever vaccination (dated by TCRdb to about 2019). Notes on the research overall: The SMART-Seq v4 Ultra Low Input RNA kit was used to prepare libraries from fractions with low cell numbers. Two healthy male donors, one aged 18 to 30 and one aged 30 to 40 years, made up the cohort. Bulk TCR alpha and beta repertoires were sequenced longitudinally to track T-cell clones before and after primary and booster YFV17D yellow fever vaccination. Blood samples were taken at several timepoints before and after primary and secondary immunization, and bulk PBMC replicates and cell subsets were isolated. The research as a whole found: Only a couple of donors were included in the study, so the extent to which the findings can be generalized is limited. Compared with the primary T-cell response, the secondary T-cell response was faster but weaker, reaching its peak on day 5 rather than on day 15. A small share of clonotypes occurred in both CD4 and CD8 compartments, likely arising from convergent recombination. Computational filtering was needed because FACS-sorted repertoires could contain abundant contaminating clonotypes from the bulk population. Most clones expanded after primary vaccination (around 97% of CD4 and approximately 86% of CD8) were re-detected after the booster, suggesting that broad memory maintenance occurred.

The germline V gene gives CDR1 as SGHTA and CDR2 as FQGTGA. CDR3 length: 15 amino acids, cysteine to phenylalanine. The read is trimmed to its CDR3 DNA, 45 bases read in frame from base 1. V sheds 0 bases and J sheds 4 bases, leaving 10 bases between their ends. This specimen's treatment or condition label, interpreted: live attenuated yellow fever vaccine strain. At each blood-draw timepoint, two biological replicates of bulk PBMCs were collected. A standard Ficoll-Paque protocol was used to isolate PBMCs from peripheral blood. RNA was extracted with TriZol from bulk PBMCs, CD4 and CD8 fractions, and dextramer-positive and dextramer-negative fractions. TCR cDNA was synthesized by 5'RACE template switching, through which a universal primer site and unique molecular identifiers were introduced. Priming of cDNA synthesis was performed from both the TCR alpha and TCR beta constant segments. Libraries were amplified in two PCR steps, with sample barcodes and sequencing adapters added in the second step. Sequencing of the libraries was done on either Illumina HiSeq 2500 (2x100 bp) or NovaSeq (2x150 bp). On the authors' methods: Demultiplexing of reads and collapsing into UMI consensus sequences were performed with MIGEC, and V(D)J alignment was carried out with MiXCR. Clonotypes responding to the vaccine were identified with edgeR on replicate PBMC samples, with the criteria of FDR below 0.01 and a log2 fold change above 5 up to day 15. Each bulk clonotype received a CD4 or CD8 identity based on whether the sequenced CD4 or CD8 repertoire contained that clonotype at higher abundance. In-frame beta chains were kept once TCRdb had trimmed the public reads at Q25 with fastp and called clones with MiXCR. When rows share a CDR3 protein, they turn into one entry using the most common DNA and genes. The authors' filters were not applied to this entry. In this sample the table shows a few hundred thousand distinct CDR3 sequences, approximately 8% of which occur a single time. Clones ranked in the top ten supply approximately 15% of the sample.

Only a few counts were recorded for this clonotype. Its specific antigen is unknown. Nothing much larger sits one base from this clone, and base qualities are not available. The specimen was PBMCs, collected around 45 days after the first yellow fever vaccination. The clonotype comes from a man between 18 and 29 years old who received the YFV17D yellow fever vaccine. The chain is encoded by TRBV7-3 joined to TRBJ1-3, with the D gene call left open. The CDR3 has the sequence CASSLTGRGGNTIYF. The bases read TGTGCCAGCAGCTTAACCGGGCGAGGAGGAAACACCATATATTTT.